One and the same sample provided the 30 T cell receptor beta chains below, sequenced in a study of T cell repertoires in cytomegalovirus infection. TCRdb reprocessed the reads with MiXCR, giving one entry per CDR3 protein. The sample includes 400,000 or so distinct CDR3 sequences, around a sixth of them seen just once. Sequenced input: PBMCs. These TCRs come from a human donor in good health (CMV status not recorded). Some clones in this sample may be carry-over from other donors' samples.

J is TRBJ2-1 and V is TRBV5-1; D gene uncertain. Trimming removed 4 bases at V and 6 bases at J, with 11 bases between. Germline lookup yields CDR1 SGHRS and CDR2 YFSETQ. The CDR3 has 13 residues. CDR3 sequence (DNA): TGCGCCAGCAGCCCCACCGTCCTCAATGAGCAGTTCTTC. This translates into CASSPTVLNEQFF.

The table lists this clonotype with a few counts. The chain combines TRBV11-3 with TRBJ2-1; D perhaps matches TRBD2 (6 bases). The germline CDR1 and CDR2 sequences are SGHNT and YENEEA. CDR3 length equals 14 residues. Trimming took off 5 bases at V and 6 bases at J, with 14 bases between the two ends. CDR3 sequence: CASSPRDGGNEQFF. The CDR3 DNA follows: TGTGCCAGCAGCCCTAGGGACGGGGGCAATGAGCAGTTCTTC.

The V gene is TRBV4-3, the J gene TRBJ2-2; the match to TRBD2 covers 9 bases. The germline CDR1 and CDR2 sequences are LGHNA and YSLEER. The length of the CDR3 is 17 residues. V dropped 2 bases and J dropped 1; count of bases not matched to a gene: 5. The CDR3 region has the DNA TGCGCCAGCAGCCAACCTATAGCGGGAGTGAACACCGGGGAGCTGTTTTTT. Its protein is CASSQPIAGVNTGELFF.

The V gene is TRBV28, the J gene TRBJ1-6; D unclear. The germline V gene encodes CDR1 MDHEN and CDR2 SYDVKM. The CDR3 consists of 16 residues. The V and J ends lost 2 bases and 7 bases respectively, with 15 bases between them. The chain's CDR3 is CASSLGPGSGNSPLHF. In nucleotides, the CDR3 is TGTGCCAGCAGTTTAGGTCCAGGTTCGGGGAATTCACCCCTCCACTTT. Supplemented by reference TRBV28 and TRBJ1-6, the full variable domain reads DVKVTQSSRYLVKRTGEKVFLECVQDMDHENMFWYRQDPGLGLRLIYFSYDVKMKEKGDIPEGYSVSREKKERFSLILESASTNQTSMYLCASSLGPGSGNSPLHFGNGTRLTVT.

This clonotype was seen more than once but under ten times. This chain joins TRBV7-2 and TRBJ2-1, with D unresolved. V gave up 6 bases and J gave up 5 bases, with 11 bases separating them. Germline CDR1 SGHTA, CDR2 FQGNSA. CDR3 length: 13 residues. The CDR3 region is CASSRTANNEQFF. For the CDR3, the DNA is TGTGCCAGCAGTCGTACAGCTAACAATGAGCAGTTCTTC. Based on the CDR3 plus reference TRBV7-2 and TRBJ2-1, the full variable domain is GAGVSQSPSNKVTEKGKDVELRCDPISGHTALYWYRQSLGQGLEFLIYFQGNSAPDKSGLPSDRFSAERTGGSVSTLTIQRTQQEDSAVYLCASSRTANNEQFFGPGTRLTVL.

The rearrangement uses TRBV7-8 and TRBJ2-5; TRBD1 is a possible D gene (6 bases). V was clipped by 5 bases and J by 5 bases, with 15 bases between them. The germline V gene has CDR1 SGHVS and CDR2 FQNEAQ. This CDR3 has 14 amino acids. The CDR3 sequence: CASSRTGSLETQYF. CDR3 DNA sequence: TGTGCCAGCAGCCGCACAGGGTCACTGGAGACCCAGTACTTC.

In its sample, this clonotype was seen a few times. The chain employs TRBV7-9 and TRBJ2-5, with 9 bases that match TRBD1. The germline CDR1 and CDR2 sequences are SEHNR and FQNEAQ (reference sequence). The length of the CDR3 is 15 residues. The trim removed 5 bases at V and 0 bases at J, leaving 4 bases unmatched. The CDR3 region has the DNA TGTGCCAGCAGCCGCGGGACAGGGTACCAAGAGACCCAGTACTTC. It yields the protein CASSRGTGYQETQYF.

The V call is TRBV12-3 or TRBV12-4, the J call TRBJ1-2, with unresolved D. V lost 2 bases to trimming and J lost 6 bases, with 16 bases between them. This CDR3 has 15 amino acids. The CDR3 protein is CASSLRIQNGNGYTF. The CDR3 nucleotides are TGTGCCAGCAGTTTAAGGATCCAAAATGGCAATGGCTACACCTTC.

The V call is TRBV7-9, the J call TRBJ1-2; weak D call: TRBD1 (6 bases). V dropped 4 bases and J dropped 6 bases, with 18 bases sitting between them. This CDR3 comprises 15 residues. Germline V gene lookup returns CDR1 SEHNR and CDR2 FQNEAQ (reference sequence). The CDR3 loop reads CASSSNTGSLHGYTF. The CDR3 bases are TGTGCCAGCAGCTCGAATACAGGGTCCCTCCATGGCTACACCTTC.

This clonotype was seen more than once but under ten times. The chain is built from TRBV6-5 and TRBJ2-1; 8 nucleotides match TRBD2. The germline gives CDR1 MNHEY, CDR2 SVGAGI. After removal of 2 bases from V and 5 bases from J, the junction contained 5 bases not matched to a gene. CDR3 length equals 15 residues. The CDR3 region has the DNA TGTGCCAGCAGTTACGGACTAGCCGGACACAATGAGCAGTTCTTC. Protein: CASSYGLAGHNEQFF.

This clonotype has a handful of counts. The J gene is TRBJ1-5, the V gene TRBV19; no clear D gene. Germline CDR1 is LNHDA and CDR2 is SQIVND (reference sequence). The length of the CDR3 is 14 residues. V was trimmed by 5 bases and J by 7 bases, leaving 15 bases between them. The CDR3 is CASSSILKRQPQHF. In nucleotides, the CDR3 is TGTGCCAGTAGTTCTATCCTCAAGAGGCAGCCCCAGCATTTT.

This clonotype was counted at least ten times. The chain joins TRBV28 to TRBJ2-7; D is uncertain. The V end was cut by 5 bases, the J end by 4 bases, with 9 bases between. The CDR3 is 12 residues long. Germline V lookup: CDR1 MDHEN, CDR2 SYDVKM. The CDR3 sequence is CASSAEGYEQYF. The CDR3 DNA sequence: TGTGCCAGCAGTGCCGAAGGTTACGAGCAGTACTTC.

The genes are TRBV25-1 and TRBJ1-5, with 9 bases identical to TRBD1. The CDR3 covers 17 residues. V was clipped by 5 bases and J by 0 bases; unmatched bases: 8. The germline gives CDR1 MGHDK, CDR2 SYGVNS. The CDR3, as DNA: TGTGCCAGCAGTTCCCCGGGACAGGGCAATAGCAATCAGCCCCAGCATTTT. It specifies CASSSPGQGNSNQPQHF.

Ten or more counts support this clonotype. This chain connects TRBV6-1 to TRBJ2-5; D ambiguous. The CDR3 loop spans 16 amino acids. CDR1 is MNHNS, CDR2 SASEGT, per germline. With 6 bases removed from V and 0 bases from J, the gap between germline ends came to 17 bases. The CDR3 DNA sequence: TGTGCCAGCAGGAACGACGGACGAAGGTACCAAGAGACCCAGTACTTC. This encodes CASRNDGRRYQETQYF.

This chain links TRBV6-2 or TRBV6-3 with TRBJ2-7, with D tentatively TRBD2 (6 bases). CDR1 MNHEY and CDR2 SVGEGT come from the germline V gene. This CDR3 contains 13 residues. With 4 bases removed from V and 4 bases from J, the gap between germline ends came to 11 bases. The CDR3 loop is CASSCFGGYEQYF. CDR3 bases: TGTGCCAGCAGTTGCTTCGGGGGATACGAGCAGTACTTC.

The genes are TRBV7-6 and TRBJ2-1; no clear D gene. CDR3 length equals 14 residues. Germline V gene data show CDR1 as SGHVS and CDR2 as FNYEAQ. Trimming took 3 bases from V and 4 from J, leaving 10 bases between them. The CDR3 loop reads CASSLGGIYNEQFF. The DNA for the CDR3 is TGTGCCAGCAGCTTGGGTGGGATTTACAATGAGCAGTTCTTC.

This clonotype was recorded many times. The CDR3 region is CASSLGTLNYEQYF. Here the CDR3 DNA reads TGTGCCAGCAGCTTGGGGACGTTAAACTACGAGCAGTACTTC. The chain combines TRBV7-2 with TRBJ2-7; D may match TRBD1 or TRBD2 (5 bases each). The V end was cut by 3 bases, the J end by 3 bases, with 12 bases between. Germline values: CDR1 SGHTA, CDR2 FQGNSA. CDR3 length: 14 residues.

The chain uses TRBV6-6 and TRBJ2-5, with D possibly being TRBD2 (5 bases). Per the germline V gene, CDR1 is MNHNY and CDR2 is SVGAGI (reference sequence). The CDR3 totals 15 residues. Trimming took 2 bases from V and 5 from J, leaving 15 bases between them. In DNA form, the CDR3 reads TGTGCCAGCAGTTACGCTAGCTTCCAGTCCGAGACCCAGTACTTC. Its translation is CASSYASFQSETQYF.

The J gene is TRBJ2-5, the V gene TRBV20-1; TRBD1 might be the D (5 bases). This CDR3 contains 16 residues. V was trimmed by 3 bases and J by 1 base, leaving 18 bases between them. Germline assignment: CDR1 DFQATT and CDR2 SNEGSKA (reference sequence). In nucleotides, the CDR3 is TGCAGTGCTAGCCCTCAGACAGAAAGAATCCAAGAGACCCAGTACTTC. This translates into CSASPQTERIQETQYF.

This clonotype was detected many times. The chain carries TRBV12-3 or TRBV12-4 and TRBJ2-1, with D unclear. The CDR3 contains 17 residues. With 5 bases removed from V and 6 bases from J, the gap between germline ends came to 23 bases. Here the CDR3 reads CASSHPPWAPGSNEQFF. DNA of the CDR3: TGTGCCAGCAGTCACCCCCCGTGGGCCCCCGGTTCCAATGAGCAGTTCTTC.

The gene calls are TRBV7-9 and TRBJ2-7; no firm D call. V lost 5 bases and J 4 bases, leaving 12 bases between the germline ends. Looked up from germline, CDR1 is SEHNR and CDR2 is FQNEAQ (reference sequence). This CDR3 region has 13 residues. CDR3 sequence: CASSPKAPYEQYF. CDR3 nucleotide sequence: TGTGCCAGCAGCCCTAAGGCACCGTACGAGCAGTACTTC.

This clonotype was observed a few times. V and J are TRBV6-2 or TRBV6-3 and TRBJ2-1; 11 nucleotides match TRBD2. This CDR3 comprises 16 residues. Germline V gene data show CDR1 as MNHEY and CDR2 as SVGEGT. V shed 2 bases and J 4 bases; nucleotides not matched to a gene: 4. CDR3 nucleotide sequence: TGTGCCAGCAGTTACCGTCTAGCGGGAGGTTACAATGAGCAGTTCTTC. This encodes CASSYRLAGGYNEQFF.

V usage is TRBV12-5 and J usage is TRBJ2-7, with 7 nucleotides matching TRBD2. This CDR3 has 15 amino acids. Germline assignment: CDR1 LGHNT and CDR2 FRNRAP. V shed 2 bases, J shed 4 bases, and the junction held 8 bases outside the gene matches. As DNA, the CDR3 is TGTGCTAGTGGTTTGCCCCGGACTAGTTGGTACGAGCAGTACTTC. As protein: CASGLPRTSWYEQYF.

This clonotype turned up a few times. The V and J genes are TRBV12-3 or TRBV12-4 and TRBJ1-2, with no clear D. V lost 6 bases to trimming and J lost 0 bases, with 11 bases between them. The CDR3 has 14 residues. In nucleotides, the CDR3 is TGTGCCAGCAGACTCGACGGAGCTAACTATGGCTACACCTTC. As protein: CASRLDGANYGYTF.

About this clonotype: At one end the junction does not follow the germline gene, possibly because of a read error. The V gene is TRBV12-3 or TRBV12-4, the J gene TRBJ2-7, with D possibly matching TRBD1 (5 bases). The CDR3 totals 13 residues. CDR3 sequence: CVSSFTRDGEQYF. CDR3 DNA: TGTGTCAGCAGTTTTACCAGGGATGGCGAGCAGTACTTC.

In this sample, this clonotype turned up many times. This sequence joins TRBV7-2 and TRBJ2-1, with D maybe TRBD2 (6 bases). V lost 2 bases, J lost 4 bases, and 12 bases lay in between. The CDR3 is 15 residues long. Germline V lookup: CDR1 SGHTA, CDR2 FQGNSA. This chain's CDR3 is CASSLITSPYNEQFF. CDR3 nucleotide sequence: TGTGCCAGCAGCTTAATAACTAGCCCTTACAATGAGCAGTTCTTC.

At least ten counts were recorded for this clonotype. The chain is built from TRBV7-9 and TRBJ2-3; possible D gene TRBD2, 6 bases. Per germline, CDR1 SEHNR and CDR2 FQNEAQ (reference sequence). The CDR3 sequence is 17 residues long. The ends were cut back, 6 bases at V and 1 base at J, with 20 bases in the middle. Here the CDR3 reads CASRTNRDSQGTDTQYF. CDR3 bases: TGTGCCAGCAGAACAAACCGGGACTCCCAAGGCACAGATACGCAGTATTTT.

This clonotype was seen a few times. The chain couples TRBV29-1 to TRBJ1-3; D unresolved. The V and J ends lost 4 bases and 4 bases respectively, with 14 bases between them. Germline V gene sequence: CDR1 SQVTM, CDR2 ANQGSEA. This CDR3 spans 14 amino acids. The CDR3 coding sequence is TGCAGCGTTGTCGGCGAGGACGGAGGAAACACCATATATTTT. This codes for CSVVGEDGGNTIYF.

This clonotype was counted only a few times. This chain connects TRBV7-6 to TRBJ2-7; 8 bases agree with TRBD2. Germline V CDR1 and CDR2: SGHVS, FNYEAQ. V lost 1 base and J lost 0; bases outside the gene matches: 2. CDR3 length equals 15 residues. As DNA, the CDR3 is TGTGCCAGCAGCTTAGTAGCGGGGCCCTCCTACGAGCAGTACTTC. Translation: CASSLVAGPSYEQYF.

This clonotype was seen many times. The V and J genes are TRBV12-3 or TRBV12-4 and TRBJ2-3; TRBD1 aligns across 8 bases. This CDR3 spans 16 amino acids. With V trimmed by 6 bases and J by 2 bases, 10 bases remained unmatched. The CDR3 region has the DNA TGTGCCAGCAGCAACCCCCGGACAGGGTCCACAGATACGCAGTATTTT. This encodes CASSNPRTGSTDTQYF.